The clone carrying this T cell receptor beta chain was observed many times. Its antigen is not identified. It was with unique molecular identifiers that the TCRbeta library was prepared. TCRdb analysed the PCR reads with MiXCR anew, one entry per CDR3 protein. Of approximately 500,000 distinct CDR3 sequences listed, about 10% were seen once; the top ten hold around 2%. This record belongs to a study of T-cell reconstitution after alpha-beta-depleted transplantation in children. Germline lookup yields CDR1 DFQATT and CDR2 SNEGSKA (reference sequence). The CDR3 extends over 13 amino acids. V lost 6 bases and J 5 bases, leaving 16 bases between the germline ends. Broader study findings: Surviving recipient cells, namely T cells and thymic progenitors, were the source of high day-60 TCRbeta diversity in some patients. Reportedly, alpha-beta T cells present about two months post-transplant originated from several hundred expanded clones of graft origin. Fresh T-cell production supplied most of the T-cell counts and diversity seen one year after transplant.

The material was PBMCs, obtained before TCRalphabeta/CD19-depleted stem cell transplant. The clonotype originates from a child aged 2 to 15 with inherited bone marrow failure, due to receive a stem cell transplant. The chain carries TRBV20-1 and TRBJ1-1, with a tentative D call TRBD1 (6 bases). CDR3 residues: CSARRGVVTEAFF. CDR3 in DNA: TGCAGTGCCCGAAGGGGGGTGGTAACTGAAGCTTTCTTT.